This T cell receptor (beta chain) was retrieved from a study of T cell responses to AZD1222 COVID-19 vaccine. Overall study results and limits: White British ancestry dominated among donors, who included more females, and clonal diversity was possibly underestimated. Sampled repertoires all dated from after the peak T cell response. Vaccination with two AZD1222 doses was followed by a rise in Spike-specific TCR breadth and depth.

Germline CDR1 reads SNHLY; CDR2 reads FYNNEI. V was pared by 1 base and J by 4 bases, with 10 bases between. The CDR3 sequence is 14 residues long. Only in-frame clones appear in the TCRdb table, and some are missing; sequencing was by immunoSEQ multiplex PCR. Of around 140,000 clones listed, roughly 93% are singletons. Of note for this clone: Antigen specificity is unknown.

The receptor was isolated from an adult who received the AZD1222 COVID-19 vaccine. Sequenced material: peripheral blood, taken 28 days after the second AZD1222 dose. The rearrangement uses TRBV2 and TRBJ1-2; D remains unclear. CDR3 sequence (DNA): TGTGCCAGCAGTGAAGGACGGCAGACCTATGGCTACACCTTC. Translating gives CASSEGRQTYGYTF.